The entry below gives a single T cell receptor beta chain sequence along with its context. A much larger clone lies a single base off, so this may be a read error. The data belong to a study of T cell repertoires in cytomegalovirus infection. TCRdb used MiXCR to reprocess the reads, holding one entry per CDR3 protein. The top ten hold roughly 50% of the sample, which has a few hundred thousand distinct CDR3 sequences, over 15% seen once. The germline CDR1 and CDR2 sequences are MNHEY and SVGEGT. CDR3 size: 13 residues. The sequencing sample was made of CD8+ T cells from PBMCs. This chain joins TRBV6-2 or TRBV6-3 and TRBJ1-1; the match to TRBD1 covers 8 bases. The source of this sequence is a human donor in good health (CMV status not recorded). Some clones in this sample may be carry-over from other donors' samples. For the CDR3, the DNA is TGTGCCGCCTCGGACAGGGTCGACACTAAAGCTTTCTTT. Its protein is CAASDRVDTKAFF.